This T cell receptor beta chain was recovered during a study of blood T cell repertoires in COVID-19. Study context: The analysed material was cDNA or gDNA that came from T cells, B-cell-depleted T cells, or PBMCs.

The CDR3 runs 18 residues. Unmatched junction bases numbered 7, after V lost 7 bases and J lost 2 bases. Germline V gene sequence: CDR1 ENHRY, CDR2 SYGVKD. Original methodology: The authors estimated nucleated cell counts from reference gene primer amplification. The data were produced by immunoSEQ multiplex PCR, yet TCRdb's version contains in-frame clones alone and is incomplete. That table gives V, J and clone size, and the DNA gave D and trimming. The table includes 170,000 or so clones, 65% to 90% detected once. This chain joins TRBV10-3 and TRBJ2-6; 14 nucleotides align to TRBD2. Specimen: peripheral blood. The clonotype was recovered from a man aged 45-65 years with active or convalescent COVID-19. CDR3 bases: TGTGCCATCACCGCAGGACTAGCGGGAGGTGCTGGGGCCAACGTCCTGACTTTC. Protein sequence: CAITAGLAGGAGANVLTF.